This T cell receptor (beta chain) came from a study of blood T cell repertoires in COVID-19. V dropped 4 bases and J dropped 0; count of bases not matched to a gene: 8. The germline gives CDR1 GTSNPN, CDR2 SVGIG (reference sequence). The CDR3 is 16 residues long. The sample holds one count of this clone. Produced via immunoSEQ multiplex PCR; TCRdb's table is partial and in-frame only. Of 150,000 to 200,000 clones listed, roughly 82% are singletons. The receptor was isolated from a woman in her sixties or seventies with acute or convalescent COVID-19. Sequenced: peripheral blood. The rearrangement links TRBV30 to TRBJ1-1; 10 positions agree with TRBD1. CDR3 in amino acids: CAWNTGTGVMNTEAFF. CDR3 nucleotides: TGTGCCTGGAATACCGGGACAGGGGTTATGAACACTGAAGCTTTCTTT.